Shown below are 30 T cell receptor beta chains from a single sample sequenced in a study of T cells in women clearing cervical HPV infection. The assay was immunoSEQ multiplex PCR, and TCRdb's table has in-frame clones only and misses some. The sample table sets out approximately 21,000 clones. Sequenced input: blood buffy coat. These receptors all come from a woman between 18 and 75 years old with a cervical HPV16 infection that either progressed to CIN3+ or cleared (not recorded which).

Considering frequency, this clone is medium-sized. Read data end 3 residues before the CDR3 end; the end is taken from the germline J gene. J is TRBJ2-3 and V is TRBV29-1, with a weak D call TRBD2 (6 bases). V was trimmed by 1 base and J by 4 bases, leaving 12 bases between them. The CDR3 extends over 14 amino acids. Germline V gene lookup returns CDR1 SQVTM and CDR2 ANQGSEA. The CDR3 here is CSVEVLAFADTQYF. The DNA read from the CDR3 is TGCAGCGTTGAAGTACTAGCTTTCGCAGATACG.

With respect to this clone: Coverage ceases 3 residues before the CDR3 finishes, and the germline J gene fills in the end. The chain uses TRBV29-1 and TRBJ2-7; 11 bases line up with TRBD1. The CDR3 is 13 amino acids. Per germline, CDR1 SQVTM and CDR2 ANQGSEA. The V segment lost 4 bases and the J segment 5 bases; nucleotides outside the gene matches: 4. Partial CDR3 DNA: TGCAGCGTTGGTCGGACAGGGGGCAACGAG. Protein product: CSVGRTGGNE. The CDR3 as a whole reads CSVGRTGGNEQYF.

Points on this clone: The CDR3 end is not reached by the read, which stops 3 residues before it; the germline J gene fills it in. The chain joins TRBV6-1 to TRBJ1-6; D gene ambiguous. The CDR3 runs 13 residues. V was trimmed by 4 bases and J by 10 bases, leaving 11 bases between them. Looked up from germline, CDR1 is MNHNS and CDR2 is SASEGT. Partial CDR3 DNA: TGTGCCAGCAGTGCGGGGTCCACCTCACCC. Amino acid sequence: CASSAGSTSP. The complete CDR3 protein is CASSAGSTSPLHF.

Regarding this clone: The missing CDR3 end, 3 residues past where the read stops, is filled in from the germline J gene. V usage is TRBV7-9 and J usage is TRBJ2-7; 8 bases match TRBD2. Trimming at V came to 3 bases and at J to 5 bases, leaving 6 bases not matched to a gene. The germline V gene has CDR1 SEHNR and CDR2 FQNEAQ (reference sequence). The CDR3 is made up of 14 amino acids. CDR3 bases read: TGTGCCAGCAGCTTGCTGGGACTAGGCCACGAG. This encodes CASSLLGLGHE. The entire CDR3 is CASSLLGLGHEQYF.

As for this clone: The DNA ends 3 residues before the CDR3 does, and the rest of the CDR3 is filled in from the germline J gene. The chain has TRBV19 and TRBJ2-3, with D possibly TRBD1 on 5 matching bases. The CDR3 spans 14 residues. From germline, CDR1 is LNHDA and CDR2 SQIVND (reference sequence). V lost 6 bases to trimming and J lost 0 bases, with 10 bases between them. CDR3 bases read: TGTGCCAGTAGCCCTGGGGCGAGCACAGATACG. Protein sequence: CASSPGASTDT. The whole CDR3 protein is CASSPGASTDTQYF.

Regarding this clone: The missing CDR3 end, 3 residues past where the read stops, is filled in from the germline J gene. The gene calls are TRBV7-6 and TRBJ2-7; possibly TRBD1 for D (6 bases). Germline V CDR1 and CDR2: SGHVS, FNYEAQ. Trimming took 3 bases from V and 2 from J, leaving 14 bases between them. The CDR3 covers 15 residues. The CDR3 loop reads CASSFRPGDTYEQYF. The sequenced part of the CDR3 DNA is TGTGCCAGCAGCTTCAGACCAGGGGATACCTACGAG.

CDR3 bases read: TGTGCCAGCAGCTTAGAGGACAGGGTGAATAATGGC. Translated, it gives CASSLEDRVNNG. In full, the CDR3 is CASSLEDRVNNGYTF. The chain carries TRBV7-9 and TRBJ1-2; the match to TRBD1 covers 8 bases. Read coverage stops 3 residues before the CDR3 terminus; the germline J gene supplies the remainder. Trimming removed 1 base from V and 6 bases from J; junction bases left unmatched: 7. CDR1 and CDR2 (germline): SEHNR, FQNEAQ (reference sequence). This CDR3 contains 15 residues.

Comments on this clone: From the germline J gene comes the end of the CDR3, since the read stops 3 residues before it. The rearrangement links TRBV20-1 to TRBJ2-3, with D tentatively TRBD2 (6 bases). Between the trimmed V and J ends, which lost 0 bases and 6 bases, there was a span of 13 bases. This CDR3 is 14 amino acids long. The germline V gene encodes CDR1 DFQATT and CDR2 SNEGSKA (reference sequence). The CDR3 sequence is CSARESRRVDTQYF. The DNA read from the CDR3 is TGCAGTGCTAGAGAGTCTCGGAGGGTGGATACG.

On this clone itself: The read is 3 residues too short to cover the CDR3 end, so that end is filled in from the germline J gene. This sequence joins TRBV7-9 and TRBJ1-2; possible D gene TRBD1, 5 bases. The germline V gene has CDR1 SEHNR and CDR2 FQNEAQ (reference sequence). This CDR3 has 15 amino acids. CDR3 bases read: TGTGCCAGCAGCTTCGATTTGACAGAGTACTACGAC. Amino acid sequence: CASSFDLTEYYD. The whole CDR3 sequence reads CASSFDLTEYYDYTF.

About this clone: The read falls 3 residues short of the CDR3 end, and the missing part is taken from the germline J gene. The V gene is TRBV18, the J gene TRBJ2-1, with 10 bases lining up with TRBD1. Unmatched junction bases numbered 4, after V lost 4 bases and J lost 7 bases. The CDR3 is 14 amino acids. Germline V gene sequence: CDR1 KGHSH, CDR2 LQKENI. The part of the CDR3 DNA that was read is TGTGCCAGCTCACGAGGACAGGGGGTTAATGAG. This gives the protein CASSRGQGVNE. The CDR3 reads in full as CASSRGQGVNEQFF.

This clone is labeled medium-sized based on frequency. The sequenced fragment ends 3 residues before the CDR3 boundary, so the rest is inferred from the germline J gene. This chain links TRBV20-1 with TRBJ2-3; D assignment may be TRBD1 or TRBD2 (5 bases each). Trimming cost V 3 bases and J 7 bases, with 14 bases left between them. The length of the CDR3 is 13 residues. Germline loops: CDR1 DFQATT, CDR2 SNEGSKA (reference sequence). The sequenced CDR3 bases are TGCAGTGCTAGCCCAGGAGGACAAAATACG. This codes for CSASPGGQNT. The complete CDR3 sequence is CSASPGGQNTQYF.

Turning to this clone: The read gets to within 3 residues of the CDR3 end, and the germline J gene fills in the rest. The V gene is TRBV10-1, the J gene TRBJ1-1, with TRBD1 identical over 7 bases. CDR3 length: 14 amino acids. Per germline, CDR1 WNHNN and CDR2 SYGVQD (reference sequence). Trimming at V came to 10 bases and at J to 0 bases, leaving 8 bases not matched to a gene. The CDR3 is CANLMTGLNTEAFF. Incomplete CDR3 DNA: TGCGCCAACCTAATGACAGGGCTGAACACTGAA.

Concerning this clone: The read is 3 residues too short to cover the CDR3 end, so that end is filled in from the germline J gene. The rearrangement uses TRBV11-2 and TRBJ2-7; possibly TRBD2 for D (6 bases). Germline CDR1 reads SGHAT; CDR2 reads FQNNGV. The length of the CDR3 is 13 residues. V gave up 2 bases and J gave up 6 bases, with 11 bases separating them. The sequenced part of the CDR3 DNA is TGTGCCAGCAGCTTAAGGGGTAGCGGCGAG. This translates into CASSLRGSGE. The full CDR3 is CASSLRGSGEQYF.

With respect to this clone: Read coverage stops 3 residues before the CDR3 terminus; the germline J gene supplies the remainder. The chain carries TRBV11-2 and TRBJ2-2; 7 bases map to TRBD2. Germline CDR1 and CDR2: SGHAT and FQNNGV. V gave up 4 bases and J gave up 5 bases; unmatched junction bases: 1. The CDR3 extends over 13 amino acids. The CDR3 loop is CASSWGGTGELFF. The covered CDR3 bases are TGTGCCAGCAGCTGGGGGGGGACCGGGGAG.

As for this clone: The CDR3 goes on 3 residues after the read ends, and that part is filled in from the germline J gene. This chain joins TRBV19 and TRBJ2-7; perhaps TRBD2 as D (6 bases). CDR3 length equals 13 residues. CDR1 LNHDA and CDR2 SQIVND come from the germline V gene (reference sequence). The V end was cut by 6 bases, the J end by 2 bases, with 11 bases between. The CDR3 DNA, read in part, is TGTGCCAGTAGGGAGGGCAGAACCTACGAG. Its translation is CASREGRTYE. The whole CDR3 protein reads CASREGRTYEQYF.

The CDR3 loop reads CASRAGGQDTQYF. Partial CDR3 DNA: TGTGCCAGCAGGGCGGGGGGGCAGGATACG. This chain joins TRBV2 and TRBJ2-3, with 9 bases matching TRBD2. The read ends 3 residues before the CDR3 terminus; that terminus is restored from the germline J gene. J gave up 6 bases and V 6 bases, and 4 bases lay outside the gene matches. CDR3 size: 13 residues. Germline V gives CDR1 SNHLY, CDR2 FYNNEI.

In regard to this clone: The read finishes 3 residues shy of the CDR3 end, and the germline J gene is used to complete it. The chain carries TRBV5-1 and TRBJ1-1; TRBD1 matches at 9 bases. The CDR3 loop spans 17 amino acids. J gave up 0 bases and V 4 bases, and 10 bases lay outside the gene matches. CDR1 is SGHRS, CDR2 YFSETQ, per germline. This chain's CDR3 is CASSLWTGDRMNTEAFF. The CDR3 bases that were read are TGCGCCAGCAGCCTTTGGACAGGGGATCGGATGAACACTGAA.

In regard to this clone: The sequenced fragment ends 3 residues before the CDR3 boundary, so the rest is inferred from the germline J gene. V gene TRBV20-1 combines with J gene TRBJ2-2; 9 nucleotides agree with TRBD1. The germline V gene has CDR1 DFQATT and CDR2 SNEGSKA (reference sequence). This CDR3 has 14 amino acids. The V and J ends lost 5 bases and 8 bases, in that order; junction bases with no gene match: 9. CDR3 bases read: TGCAGTGCTCAAGTATCCGGGACAGGGGGGGAG. Its translation: CSAQVSGTGGE. The complete CDR3 reads CSAQVSGTGGELFF.

With regard to this clone: Read data end 3 residues before the CDR3 end; the end is taken from the germline J gene. This chain joins TRBV5-1 and TRBJ1-2; no definite D call. V was pared by 4 bases and J by 2 bases, with 9 bases between. Germline CDR1 is SGHRS and CDR2 is YFSETQ. This CDR3 region has 13 residues. The covered CDR3 bases are TGCGCCAGCAGCCAGGATCCAAACTATGGC. Encoded protein: CASSQDPNYG. The full CDR3 reads CASSQDPNYGYTF.

The CDR3 region is CASSLFYRLNYEQYF. The covered CDR3 bases are TGTGCCAGCAGCTTATTTTATCGACTTAACTACGAG. The chain links TRBV7-8 to TRBJ2-7; D uncertain. Read data end 3 residues before the CDR3 end; the end is taken from the germline J gene. The ends were cut back, 2 bases at V and 3 bases at J, with 14 bases in the middle. Germline CDR1 is SGHVS and CDR2 is FQNEAQ. The CDR3 consists of 15 residues.

A word on this clone: The sequence runs out 3 residues before the end of the CDR3; the remainder is reconstructed from the germline J gene. The J gene is TRBJ2-1, the V gene TRBV5-1; D is unresolved. Deletions cut 0 bases from V and 8 bases from J, with 9 bases between. Germline V gene data show CDR1 as SGHRS and CDR2 as YFSETQ. The CDR3 has 13 amino acids. CDR3 residues: CASSLAASYEQFF. CDR3 DNA, as far as it was read: TGCGCCAGCAGCTTGGCGGCTAGTTATGAG.

Turning to this clone: The read ends 3 residues early relative to the CDR3; the germline J gene fills the gap. V gene TRBV30 combines with J gene TRBJ2-5; the D gene is possibly TRBD2 (5 bases). The length of the CDR3 is 13 residues. Trimming took 5 bases from V and 4 from J, leaving 14 bases between them. Germline CDR1 GTSNPN, CDR2 SVGIG (reference sequence). CDR3 DNA, as far as it was read: TGTGCCTGGGAACTTAACCGGGGAGAGACC. Protein product: CAWELNRGET. The CDR3 in full is CAWELNRGETQYF.

In the case of this clone: With the read ending 3 residues before the CDR3 end, the germline J gene is used to fill in that end. J is TRBJ2-6 and V is TRBV5-1; TRBD2 agrees at 7 bases. CDR3 size: 19 residues. The junction had 11 bases not matched to a gene; V was cut back by 2 bases and J by 0 bases. CDR1 and CDR2 from the germline V gene are SGHRS and YFSETQ. The covered CDR3 bases are TGCGCCAGCAGCTTAGACCATAGCGGGCTCTACTCTGGGGCCAACGTC. This translates into CASSLDHSGLYSGANV. The whole CDR3 protein is CASSLDHSGLYSGANVLTF.

As regards this clone: Read coverage stops 3 residues before the CDR3 terminus; the germline J gene supplies the remainder. V and J are TRBV5-4 and TRBJ2-5; D possibly corresponds to TRBD2 (6 bases). This CDR3 comprises 15 residues. Germline lookup yields CDR1 SGHNT and CDR2 YYREEE (reference sequence). The ends were cut back, 3 bases at V and 3 bases at J, with 15 bases in the middle. The CDR3 protein is CASSSPGLKKETQYF. The sequenced CDR3 bases are TGTGCCAGCAGCTCCCCGGGACTTAAGAAAGAGACC. The full variable domain, with the rest looked up from reference TRBV5-4 and TRBJ2-5, is ETGVTQSPTHLIKTRGQQVTLRCSSQSGHNTVSWYQQALGQGPQFIFQYYREEENGRGNFPPRFSGLQFPNYSSELNVNALELDDSALYLCASSSPGLKKETQYFGPGTRLLVL.

Concerning this clone itself: The read stops 3 residues short of the end of the CDR3; the missing end is completed from the germline J gene. This CDR3 is also generated by other DNA sequences in the sample. The chain links TRBV13 to TRBJ1-2, with a tentative D call TRBD1 (5 bases). V was clipped by 3 bases and J by 5 bases, with 10 bases between them. This CDR3 has 13 amino acids. CDR1 is PRHDT and CDR2 is FYEKMQ in the germline V gene (reference sequence). This CDR3 reads CASSFDRGYGYTF. Incomplete CDR3 DNA: TGTGCCAGCAGCTTTGACAGAGGATATGGC. Combining the CDR3 with reference TRBV13 and TRBJ1-2 gives the whole variable domain AAGVIQSPRHLIKEKRETATLKCYPIPRHDTVYWYQQGPGQDPQFLISFYEKMQSDKGSIPDRFSAQQFSDYHSELNMSSLELGDSALYFCASSFDRGYGYTFGSGTRLTVV.

Comments on this clone: With the read ending 3 residues before the CDR3 end, the germline J gene is used to fill in that end. This rearrangement joins TRBV30 to TRBJ2-2, with D possibly TRBD2 on 7 matching bases. Germline lookup yields CDR1 GTSNPN and CDR2 SVGIG (reference sequence). This CDR3 region has 15 residues. The ends were cut back, 4 bases at V and 5 bases at J, with 17 bases in the middle. The CDR3 bases that were read are TGTGCCTGGATAGGGGGGGCGGGGGAGACCGGGGAG. Its protein product is CAWIGGAGETGE. From start to end, the CDR3 is CAWIGGAGETGELFF.

About this clone: The read ends 3 residues early relative to the CDR3; the germline J gene fills the gap. This chain connects TRBV7-8 to TRBJ1-5, with TRBD1 matching 8 bases. CDR1 SGHVS and CDR2 FQNEAQ come from the germline V gene. The CDR3 totals 14 residues. V gave up 3 bases and J gave up 5 bases; unmatched junction bases: 3. CDR3 loop: CASSFGQGDQPQHF. CDR3 DNA, as far as it was read: TGTGCCAGCAGCTTCGGACAGGGCGATCAGCCC.

The CDR3 DNA, read in part, is TGTGCCAGCAGCTCTCGGGATACTGGGGCCAACGTG. It translates to CASSSRDTGANV. The entire CDR3 protein is CASSSRDTGANVLFF. The chain combines TRBV5-5 with TRBJ2-2; D is tentatively TRBD1 or TRBD2 (5 bases each). The CDR3 end falls 3 residues outside the read, so it is completed with the germline J gene. Germline loops: CDR1 SGHKS, CDR2 YYEKEE (reference sequence). The CDR3 covers 15 residues.

Details on this clone: The read ends 3 residues before the CDR3 terminus; that terminus is restored from the germline J gene. The chain is built from TRBV7-3 and TRBJ2-7; 13 bases align to TRBD2. Trimming took 5 bases from V and 5 from J; bases not matched to a gene: 9. The germline V gene has CDR1 SGHTA and CDR2 FQGTGA. This CDR3 has 16 residues. The CDR3 sequence: CASSPLAGGPVDEQYF. CDR3 DNA (partial): TGTGCCAGCAGCCCACTAGCGGGAGGGCCCGTAGACGAG.

Remarks on this clone: The read falls 3 residues short of the CDR3 end, and the missing part is taken from the germline J gene. This sequence joins TRBV5-4 and TRBJ2-7; TRBD2 agrees at 11 bases. V dropped 0 bases and J dropped 0; count of bases not matched to a gene: 2. Germline loops: CDR1 SGHNT, CDR2 YYREEE (reference sequence). CDR3 size: 16 residues. The CDR3 is CASSLGLAGGSYEQYF. The sequenced CDR3 bases are TGTGCCAGCAGCTTGGGTCTAGCGGGAGGCTCCTACGAG. Full variable domain (missing parts from reference TRBV5-4 and TRBJ2-7): ETGVTQSPTHLIKTRGQQVTLRCSSQSGHNTVSWYQQALGQGPQFIFQYYREEENGRGNFPPRFSGLQFPNYSSELNVNALELDDSALYLCASSLGLAGGSYEQYFGPGTRLTVT.